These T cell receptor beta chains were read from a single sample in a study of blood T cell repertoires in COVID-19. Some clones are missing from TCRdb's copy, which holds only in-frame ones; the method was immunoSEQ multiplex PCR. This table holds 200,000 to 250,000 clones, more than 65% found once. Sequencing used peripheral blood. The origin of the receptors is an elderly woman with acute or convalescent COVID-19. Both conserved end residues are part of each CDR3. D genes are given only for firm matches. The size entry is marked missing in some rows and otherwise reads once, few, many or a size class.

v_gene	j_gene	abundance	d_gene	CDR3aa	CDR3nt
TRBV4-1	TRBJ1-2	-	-	CASSFRTVGDYGYTF	TGCGCCAGCAGCTTCCGGACGGTAGGGGACTATGGCTACACCTTC
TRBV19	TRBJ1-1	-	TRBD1	CASSRTGRFPETEAFF	TGTGCCAGTAGTAGGACAGGGAGGTTTCCAGAGACTGAAGCTTTCTTT
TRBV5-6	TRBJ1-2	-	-	CASSLTGNFYGYTF	TGTGCCAGCAGCCTAACAGGGAATTTCTATGGCTACACCTTC
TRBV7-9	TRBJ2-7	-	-	CASSLGAGMYEQYF	TGTGCCAGCAGCTTAGGGGCAGGGATGTACGAGCAGTACTTC
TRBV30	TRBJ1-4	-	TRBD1	CAWSPGQGHEKLFF	TGTGCCTGGAGTCCGGGACAGGGCCATGAAAAACTGTTTTTT
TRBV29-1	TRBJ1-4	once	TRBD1	CSGARQGTNEKLFF	TGCAGCGGTGCCCGACAGGGCACTAATGAAAAACTGTTTTTT
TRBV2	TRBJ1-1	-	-	CASTETQTNTEAFF	TGTGCCAGCACTGAAACACAGACGAACACTGAAGCTTTCTTT
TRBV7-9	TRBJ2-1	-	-	CASSLAPEQFF	TGTGCCAGCAGCTTAGCTCCGGAGCAGTTCTTC
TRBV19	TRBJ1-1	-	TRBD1	CASSIRGQGNTEAFF	TGTGCCAGTAGTATAAGGGGACAGGGGAACACTGAAGCTTTCTTT
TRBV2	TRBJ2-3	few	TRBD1	CASSGDSTVVGTDTQYF	TGTGCCAGCAGTGGGGACAGTACGGTTGTAGGGACAGATACGCAGTATTTT
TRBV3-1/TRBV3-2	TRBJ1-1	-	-	CASSQWGGEAFF	TGTGCCAGCAGCCAATGGGGGGGTGAAGCTTTCTTT
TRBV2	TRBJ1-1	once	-	CASSELLSRVDTEAFF	TGTGCCAGCAGTGAACTTTTATCCAGGGTGGACACTGAAGCTTTCTTT
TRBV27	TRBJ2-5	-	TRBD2	CASLLPRASGDDTQETQYF	TGTGCCAGCCTACTCCCCCGGGCTAGCGGGGACGACACACAAGAGACCCAGTACTTC
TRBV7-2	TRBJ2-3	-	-	CASSSAILRGDTQYF	TGTGCCAGCAGCTCCGCCATCCTCCGGGGGGATACGCAGTATTTT
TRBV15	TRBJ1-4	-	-	CATRTGFLTNEKLFF	TGTGCCACCAGGACGGGGTTCTTAACTAATGAAAAACTGTTTTTT
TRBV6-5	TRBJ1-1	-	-	CASSYPPQAFF	TGTGCCAGCAGTTACCCCCCTCAAGCTTTCTTT
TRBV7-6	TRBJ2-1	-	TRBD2	CASSSSGGRYNEQFF	TGTGCCAGCAGTTCTAGCGGGGGGCGATACAATGAGCAGTTCTTC
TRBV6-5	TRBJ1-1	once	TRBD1	CASRNTGAAEAFF	TGTGCCAGCAGAAACACAGGGGCCGCTGAAGCTTTCTTT
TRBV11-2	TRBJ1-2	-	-	CASSPQGVWGYGYTF	TGTGCCAGCAGCCCCCAAGGGGTATGGGGATATGGCTACACCTTC
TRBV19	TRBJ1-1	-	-	CASSPPGVPNTEAFF	TGTGCCAGTAGTCCCCCCGGGGTGCCCAACACTGAAGCTTTCTTT
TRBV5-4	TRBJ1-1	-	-	CASSLGRILAPEAFF	TGTGCCAGCAGCTTGGGGAGGATCCTGGCCCCTGAAGCTTTCTTT
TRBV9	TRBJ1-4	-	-	CASSVEGITNEKLFF	TGTGCCAGCAGCGTAGAGGGGATAACTAATGAAAAACTGTTTTTT
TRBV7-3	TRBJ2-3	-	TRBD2	CASSLKGLAGGKDTQYF	TGTGCCAGCAGCCTGAAAGGGCTAGCGGGGGGGAAAGATACGCAGTATTTT
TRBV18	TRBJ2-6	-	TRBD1	CASSPLDRSFPGANVLTF	TGTGCCAGCTCACCATTGGACAGGTCCTTCCCTGGGGCCAACGTCCTGACTTTC
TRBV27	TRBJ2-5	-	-	CASSLGYGETQYF	TGTGCCAGCAGTTTAGGTTACGGTGAGACCCAGTACTTC
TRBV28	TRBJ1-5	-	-	CASSLSGLSNQPQHF	TGTGCCAGCAGTTTATCGGGTTTAAGCAATCAGCCCCAGCATTTT
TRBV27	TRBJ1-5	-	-	CASSRGDGSNQPQHF	TGTGCCAGCAGCCGCGGGGACGGTAGCAATCAGCCCCAGCATTTT
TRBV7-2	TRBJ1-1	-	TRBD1	CASSSQGATEAFF	TGTGCCAGCAGCTCACAGGGGGCGACTGAAGCTTTCTTT
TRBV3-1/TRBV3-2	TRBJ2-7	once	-	CASSPSGDRSYEQYF	TGTGCCAGCAGCCCTTCGGGGGACCGGTCCTACGAGCAGTACTTC
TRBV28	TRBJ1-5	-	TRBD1	CASSAPQGTGQPQHF	TGTGCCAGCAGTGCTCCACAGGGGACGGGGCAGCCCCAGCATTTT
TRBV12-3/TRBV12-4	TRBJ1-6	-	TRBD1	CASRDRVDSPLHF	TGTGCCAGCAGGGACAGGGTGGATTCACCCCTCCACTTT
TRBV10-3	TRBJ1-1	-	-	CAISALKTKSEAFF	TGTGCCATCAGCGCCTTGAAGACAAAATCCGAAGCTTTCTTT
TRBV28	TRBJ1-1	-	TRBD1	CASTNWGQGARGTEAFF	TGTGCCAGCACCAACTGGGGACAGGGGGCCAGGGGTACTGAAGCTTTCTTT
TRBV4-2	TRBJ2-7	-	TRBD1	CASSRDRDNYEQYF	TGTGCCAGCAGCCGAGACAGGGATAACTACGAGCAGTACTTC
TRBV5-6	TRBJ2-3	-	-	CASSLDGGKWDTQYF	TGTGCCAGCAGCTTGGATGGGGGCAAGTGGGATACGCAGTATTTT
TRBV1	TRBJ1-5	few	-	CTSSQGWDLLFRGTGPQHF	TGCACCAGCAGCCAAGGTTGGGATTTACTGTTTCGGGGGACTGGGCCCCAGCATTTT
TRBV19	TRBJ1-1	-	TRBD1	CATGGGRYMNTEAFF	TGTGCCACCGGAGGGGGCAGATACATGAACACTGAAGCTTTCTTT
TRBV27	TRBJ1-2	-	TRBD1	CASSPLPDRNYGYTF	TGTGCCAGCAGTCCCCTACCGGACAGGAACTATGGCTACACCTTC
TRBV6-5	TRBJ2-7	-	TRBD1	CASGGQGYEQYF	TGTGCCAGTGGAGGACAGGGCTACGAGCAGTACTTC
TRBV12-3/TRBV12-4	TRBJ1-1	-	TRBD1	CASSRGTGEAFF	TGTGCCAGCAGTCGAGGGACAGGTGAAGCTTTCTTT
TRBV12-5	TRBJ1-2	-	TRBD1	CASGLVVGGLGINYGYTF	TGTGCTAGTGGTTTGGTAGTAGGGGGCTTGGGCATTAACTATGGCTACACCTTC
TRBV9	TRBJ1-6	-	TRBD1	CASSEGTANNSPLHF	TGTGCCAGCAGCGAGGGGACAGCGAATAATTCACCCCTCCACTTT
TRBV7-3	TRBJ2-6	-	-	CASSFAGSTGANVLTF	TGTGCCAGCAGCTTCGCCGGGTCAACTGGGGCCAACGTCCTGACTTTC
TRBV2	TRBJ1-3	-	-	CASSVADSGNTIYF	TGTGCCAGCAGTGTGGCCGACTCTGGAAACACCATATATTTT
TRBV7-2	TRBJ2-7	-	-	CASSLERRGEQYF	TGTGCCAGCAGCTTGGAGCGGCGTGGCGAGCAGTACTTC
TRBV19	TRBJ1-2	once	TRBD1	CASSTHPDRAYGYTF	TGTGCCAGTAGTACGCACCCTGACAGGGCCTATGGCTACACCTTC
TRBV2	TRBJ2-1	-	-	CASKADSFLYNEQFF	TGTGCCAGCAAGGCCGACAGTTTCCTCTACAATGAGCAGTTCTTC
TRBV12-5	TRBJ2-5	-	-	CASGPGTEETQYF	TGTGCTAGTGGTCCCGGGACTGAAGAGACCCAGTACTTC
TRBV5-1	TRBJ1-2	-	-	CASSFGVDYGYTF	TGCGCCAGCAGCTTCGGGGTAGACTATGGCTACACCTTC
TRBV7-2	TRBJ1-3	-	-	CASSPGGGGNTIYF	TGTGCCAGCAGCCCGGGGGGGGGTGGAAACACCATATATTTT
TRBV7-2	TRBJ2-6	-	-	CASSLVGGRSGANVLTF	TGTGCCAGCAGCTTAGTCGGAGGGCGATCTGGGGCCAACGTCCTGACTTTC
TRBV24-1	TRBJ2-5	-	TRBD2	CATSDPGTSGGETQYF	TGTGCCACCAGTGACCCCGGGACTAGCGGGGGGGAGACCCAGTACTTC
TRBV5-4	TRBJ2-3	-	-	CASSDAGRGDTDTQYF	TGTGCCAGCAGCGATGCGGGGAGAGGGGACACAGATACGCAGTATTTT
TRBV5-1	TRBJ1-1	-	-	CASSLERVKTEAFF	TGCGCCAGCAGCTTGGAGAGGGTAAAGACTGAAGCTTTCTTT
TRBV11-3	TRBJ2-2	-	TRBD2	CASSSPRGGPTGELFF	TGTGCCAGCAGCTCCCCCCGGGGGGGCCCTACCGGGGAGCTGTTTTTT
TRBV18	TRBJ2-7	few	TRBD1	CASSPLDRASSYEQYF	TGTGCCAGCTCACCCTTGGACAGGGCGAGTTCCTACGAGCAGTACTTC
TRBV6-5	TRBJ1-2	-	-	CASSFSQGFGYTF	TGTGCCAGCAGTTTCTCGCAGGGATTTGGCTACACCTTC